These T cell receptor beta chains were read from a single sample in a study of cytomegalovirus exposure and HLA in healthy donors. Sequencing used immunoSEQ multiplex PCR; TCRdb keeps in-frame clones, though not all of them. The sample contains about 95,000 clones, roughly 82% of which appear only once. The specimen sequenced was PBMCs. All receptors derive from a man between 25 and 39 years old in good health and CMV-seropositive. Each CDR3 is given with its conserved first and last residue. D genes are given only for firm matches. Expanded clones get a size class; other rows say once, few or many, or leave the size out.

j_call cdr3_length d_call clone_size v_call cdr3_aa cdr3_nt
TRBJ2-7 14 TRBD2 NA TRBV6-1 CASIPTSGSYEQYF TGTGCCAGCATTCCGACTAGCGGGTCCTACGAGCAGTACTTC
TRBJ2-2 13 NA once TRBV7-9 CASSFGQTGELFF TGTGCCAGCAGCTTCGGACAGACCGGGGAGCTGTTTTTT
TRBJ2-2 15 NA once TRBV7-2 CATRDVQGASGELFF TGTGCCACCAGGGACGTACAGGGAGCGTCCGGGGAGCTGTTTTTT
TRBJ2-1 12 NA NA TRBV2 CASSFSGNEQFF TGTGCCAGCAGTTTTAGCGGAAATGAGCAGTTCTTC
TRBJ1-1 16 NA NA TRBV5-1 CASSLGRQIYNTEAFF TGCGCCAGCAGCCTGGGTAGACAGATATACAACACTGAAGCTTTCTTT
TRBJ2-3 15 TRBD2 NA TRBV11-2 CASSFGGVSTDTQYF TGTGCCAGCAGCTTTGGGGGGGTTAGCACAGATACGCAGTATTTT
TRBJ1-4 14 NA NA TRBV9 CASSQAATNEKLFF TGTGCCAGCAGTCAGGCAGCAACTAATGAAAAACTGTTTTTT
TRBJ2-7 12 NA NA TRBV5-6 CASSFGTYEQYF TGTGCCAGCAGCTTCGGGACCTACGAGCAGTACTTC
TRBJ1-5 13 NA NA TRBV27 CASSYRGNQPQHF TGTGCCAGCAGTTACAGGGGCAATCAGCCCCAGCATTTT
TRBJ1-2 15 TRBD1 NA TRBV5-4 CASSLPGQGDYGYTF TGTGCCAGCAGCTTACCGGGACAGGGTGACTATGGCTACACCTTC
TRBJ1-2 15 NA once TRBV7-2 CASSLEGGSLYGYTF TGTGCCAGCAGCTTAGAGGGGGGGTCCCTCTATGGCTACACCTTC
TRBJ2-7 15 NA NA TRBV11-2 CASSLDAGLSYEQYF TGTGCCAGCAGCTTAGATGCGGGACTCTCCTACGAGCAGTACTTC
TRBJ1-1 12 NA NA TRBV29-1 CSVEILGTEAFF TGCAGCGTTGAGATCCTCGGCACTGAAGCTTTCTTT
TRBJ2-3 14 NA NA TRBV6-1 CASLWTGRTDTQYF TGTGCCAGCTTGTGGACTGGTAGAACAGATACGCAGTATTTT
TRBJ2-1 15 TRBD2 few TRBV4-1 CASSPLAGGTNEQFF TGCGCCAGCAGCCCGCTAGCGGGAGGGACGAATGAGCAGTTCTTC
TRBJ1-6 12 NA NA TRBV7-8 CASSVSNSPLHF TGTGCCAGCAGCGTTTCTAACTCACCCCTCCACTTT
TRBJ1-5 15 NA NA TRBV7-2 CASSLVQGPYQPQHF TGTGCCAGCAGCTTAGTTCAGGGGCCGTATCAGCCCCAGCATTTT